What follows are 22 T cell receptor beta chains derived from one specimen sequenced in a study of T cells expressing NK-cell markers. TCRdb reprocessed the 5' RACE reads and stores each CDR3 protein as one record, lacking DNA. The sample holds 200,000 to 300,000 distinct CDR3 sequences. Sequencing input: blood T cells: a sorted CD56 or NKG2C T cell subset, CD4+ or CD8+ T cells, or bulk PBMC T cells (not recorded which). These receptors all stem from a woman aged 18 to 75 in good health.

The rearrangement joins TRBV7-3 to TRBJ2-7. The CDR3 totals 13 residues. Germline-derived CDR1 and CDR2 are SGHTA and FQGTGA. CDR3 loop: CASSLTWRSEQYF.

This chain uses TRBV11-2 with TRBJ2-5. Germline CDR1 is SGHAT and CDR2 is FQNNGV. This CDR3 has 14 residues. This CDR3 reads CASSLETYQETQYF.

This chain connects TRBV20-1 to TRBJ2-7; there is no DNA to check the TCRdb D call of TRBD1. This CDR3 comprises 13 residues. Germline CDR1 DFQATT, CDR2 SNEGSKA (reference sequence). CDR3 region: CSAPTSQGYEQYF.

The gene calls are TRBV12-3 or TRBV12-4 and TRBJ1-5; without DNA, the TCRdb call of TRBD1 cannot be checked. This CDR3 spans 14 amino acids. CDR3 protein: CASSLGWGNQPQHF.

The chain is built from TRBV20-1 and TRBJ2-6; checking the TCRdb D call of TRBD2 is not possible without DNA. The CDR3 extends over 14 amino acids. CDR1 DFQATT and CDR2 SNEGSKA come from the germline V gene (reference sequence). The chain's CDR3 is CSASPRSGANVLTF.

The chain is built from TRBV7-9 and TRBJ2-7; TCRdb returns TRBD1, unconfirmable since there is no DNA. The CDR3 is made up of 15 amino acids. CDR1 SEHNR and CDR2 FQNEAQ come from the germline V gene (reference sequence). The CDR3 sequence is CASSHALTGSYEQYF.

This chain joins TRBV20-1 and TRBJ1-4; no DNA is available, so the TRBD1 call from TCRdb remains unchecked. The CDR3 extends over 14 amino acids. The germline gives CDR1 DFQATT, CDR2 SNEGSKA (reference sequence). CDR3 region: CSARGGQDNEKLFF.

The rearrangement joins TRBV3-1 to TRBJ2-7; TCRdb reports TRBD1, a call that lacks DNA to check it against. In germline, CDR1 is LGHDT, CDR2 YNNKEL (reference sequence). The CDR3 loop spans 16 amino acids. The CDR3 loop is CASSSYPGGSSYEQYF.

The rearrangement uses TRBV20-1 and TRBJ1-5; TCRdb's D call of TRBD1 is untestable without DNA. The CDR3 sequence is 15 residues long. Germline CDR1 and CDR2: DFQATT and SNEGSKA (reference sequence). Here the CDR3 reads CSATVTGGSNQPQHF.

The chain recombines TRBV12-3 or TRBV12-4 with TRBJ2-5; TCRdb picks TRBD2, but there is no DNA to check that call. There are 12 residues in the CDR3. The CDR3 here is CASSLFRQGQYF.

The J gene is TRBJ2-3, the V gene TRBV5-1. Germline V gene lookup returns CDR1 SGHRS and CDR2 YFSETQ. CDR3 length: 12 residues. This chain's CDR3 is CASSLGYDTQYF.

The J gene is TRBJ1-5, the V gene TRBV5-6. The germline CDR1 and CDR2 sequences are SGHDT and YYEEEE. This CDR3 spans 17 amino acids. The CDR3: CASSTGGSGAANQPQHF.

CDR3 residues: CASSSTGLSGANVLTF. The gene calls are TRBV28 and TRBJ2-6; the D gene TCRdb calls, TRBD1, cannot be checked with no DNA. The CDR3 covers 16 residues. Germline V CDR1 and CDR2: MDHEN, SYDVKM.

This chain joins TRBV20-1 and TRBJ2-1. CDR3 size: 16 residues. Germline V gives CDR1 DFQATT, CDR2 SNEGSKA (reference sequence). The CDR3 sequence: CSALQRLVSSYNEQFF.

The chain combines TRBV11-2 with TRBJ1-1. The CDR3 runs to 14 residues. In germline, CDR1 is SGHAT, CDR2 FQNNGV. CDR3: CATLSWRQNTEAFF.

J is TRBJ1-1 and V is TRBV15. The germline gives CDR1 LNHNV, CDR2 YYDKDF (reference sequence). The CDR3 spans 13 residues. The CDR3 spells CATSRDQGTEAFF.

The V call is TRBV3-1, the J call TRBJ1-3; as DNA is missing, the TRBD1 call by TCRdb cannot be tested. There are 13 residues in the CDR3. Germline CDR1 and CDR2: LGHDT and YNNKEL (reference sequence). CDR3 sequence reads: CASSQVPGNTIYF.

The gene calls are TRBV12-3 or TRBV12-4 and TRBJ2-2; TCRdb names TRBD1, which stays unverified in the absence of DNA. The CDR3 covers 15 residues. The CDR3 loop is CASRRKGGGTGELFF.

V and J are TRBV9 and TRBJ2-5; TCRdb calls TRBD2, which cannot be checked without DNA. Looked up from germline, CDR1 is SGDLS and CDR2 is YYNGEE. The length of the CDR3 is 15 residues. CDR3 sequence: CASSVTPSGKETQYF.

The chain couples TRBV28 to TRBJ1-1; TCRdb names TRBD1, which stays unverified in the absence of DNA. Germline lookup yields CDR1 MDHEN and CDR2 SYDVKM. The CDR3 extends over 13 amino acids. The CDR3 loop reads CASSGVGLTEAFF.

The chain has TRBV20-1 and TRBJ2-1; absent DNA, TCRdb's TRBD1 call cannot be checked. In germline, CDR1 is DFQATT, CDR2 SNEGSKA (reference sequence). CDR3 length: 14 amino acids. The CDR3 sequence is CSAFRSGTDNEQFF.

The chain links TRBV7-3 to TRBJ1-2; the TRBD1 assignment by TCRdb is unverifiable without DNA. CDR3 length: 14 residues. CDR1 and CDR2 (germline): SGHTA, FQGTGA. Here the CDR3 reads CASSLARQGAGYTF.